These 10 T cell receptor beta chains came from one sample sequenced in a study of blood T cell repertoires in COVID-19. Here immunoSEQ multiplex PCR was the method, and the copy in TCRdb shows in-frame clones only, minus some. The sample lists more than 95,000 clones, 81% occurring once. The specimen was peripheral blood. Every receptor here comes from a woman aged 70-85 years with acute or convalescent COVID-19.

This sequence joins TRBV24-1 and TRBJ2-4, with TRBD1 matching 7 bases. V trimming: 4 bases; J trimming: 0 bases; junction bases outside the gene matches: 5. Germline lookup yields CDR1 KGHDR and CDR2 SFDVKD. The CDR3 extends over 16 amino acids. CDR3 amino acids: CATSDPQGSAKNIQYF. DNA of the CDR3: TGTGCCACCAGTGACCCACAGGGGTCAGCCAAAAACATTCAGTACTTC.

This clone was seen once. The chain employs TRBV5-1 and TRBJ1-1; the match to TRBD1 covers 7 bases. The CDR3 is 15 residues long. Germline trimming cut 0 bases from V and 7 bases from J; bases unmatched to any gene: 9. Germline values: CDR1 SGHRS, CDR2 YFSETQ. Here the CDR3 reads CASSLDLRQGFEAFF. In nucleotides, the CDR3 is TGCGCCAGCAGCTTGGACCTCCGACAGGGTTTTGAAGCTTTCTTT.

The chain couples TRBV7-3 to TRBJ2-1, with TRBD2 matching 8 bases. Germline V CDR1 and CDR2: SGHTA, FQGTGA. The CDR3 consists of 16 residues. The V segment lost 5 bases and the J segment 0 bases; nucleotides outside the gene matches: 6. The CDR3 region has the DNA TGTGCCAGCAGCCCCCAGCGGGAGAGCTCCTACAATGAGCAGTTCTTC. Translating gives CASSPQRESSYNEQFF.

The chain combines TRBV19 with TRBJ2-7; 8 bases are shared with TRBD2. The V segment lost 0 bases and the J segment 3 bases; nucleotides outside the gene matches: 4. CDR3 length equals 15 residues. Germline V gives CDR1 LNHDA, CDR2 SQIVND (reference sequence). CDR3 nucleotide sequence: TGTGCCAGTAGTATAGAAGCGGGAGATATCTACGAGCAGTACTTC. It translates to CASSIEAGDIYEQYF.

This chain's CDR3 is CASSWKGQGDGYTF. Here the CDR3 DNA reads TGTGCCAGCAGCTGGAAGGGACAGGGCGATGGCTACACCTTC. The genes are TRBV7-2 and TRBJ1-2; 9 bases agree with TRBD1. Germline V lookup: CDR1 SGHTA, CDR2 FQGNSA. The CDR3 totals 14 residues. The ends lost 4 bases at V and 6 bases at J; junction bases unmatched: 6.

V and J are TRBV11-2 and TRBJ1-2; D is perhaps TRBD1 (5 bases). The CDR3 runs to 13 residues. Looked up from germline, CDR1 is SGHAT and CDR2 is FQNNGV. Trimming stripped 5 bases from V and 8 bases from J, with 15 bases between. CDR3 sequence: CASSLQVMNGYTF. In DNA form, the CDR3 reads TGTGCCAGCAGCCTACAGGTTATGAACGGCTACACCTTC.

This clone was observed a single time. The chain carries TRBV10-3 and TRBJ2-5, with 8 bases aligning to TRBD2. V lost 11 bases and J lost 4; bases outside the gene matches: 12. The CDR3 is made up of 14 amino acids. The V gene's germline CDR1 is ENHRY and CDR2 SYGVKD. The CDR3: CAAGGGAAGETQYF. The CDR3 nucleotides are TGTGCCGCGGGGGGCGGGGCCGCAGGAGAGACCCAGTACTTC.

The V call is TRBV19, the J call TRBJ2-3; 11 bases match TRBD1. Losses at the gene ends were 9 bases for V and 7 bases for J; bases not matched to a gene: 6. The germline V gene has CDR1 LNHDA and CDR2 SQIVND (reference sequence). This CDR3 is built from 13 residues. The CDR3 loop reads CASGQGARYTQYF. DNA of the CDR3: TGTGCCAGCGGACAGGGGGCACGATATACGCAGTATTTT.

The V and J genes are TRBV15 and TRBJ2-7, with D perhaps TRBD2 (5 bases). Looked up from germline, CDR1 is LNHNV and CDR2 is YYDKDF (reference sequence). The CDR3 spans 14 residues. V lost 2 bases to trimming and J lost 6 bases, with 14 bases between them. The CDR3 region is CATSRLARTGEQYF. The CDR3 bases are TGTGCCACCAGCAGACTAGCACGTACGGGCGAGCAGTACTTC.

The rearrangement uses TRBV19 and TRBJ1-2; a weak D match, TRBD1 (6 bases). Germline CDR1 LNHDA, CDR2 SQIVND (reference sequence). The CDR3 is 11 amino acids. The V and J ends lost 11 bases and 4 bases respectively, with 11 bases between them. CDR3 residues: CAGQTSYGYTF. CDR3 nucleotide sequence: TGTGCCGGACAGACCAGCTATGGCTACACCTTC.